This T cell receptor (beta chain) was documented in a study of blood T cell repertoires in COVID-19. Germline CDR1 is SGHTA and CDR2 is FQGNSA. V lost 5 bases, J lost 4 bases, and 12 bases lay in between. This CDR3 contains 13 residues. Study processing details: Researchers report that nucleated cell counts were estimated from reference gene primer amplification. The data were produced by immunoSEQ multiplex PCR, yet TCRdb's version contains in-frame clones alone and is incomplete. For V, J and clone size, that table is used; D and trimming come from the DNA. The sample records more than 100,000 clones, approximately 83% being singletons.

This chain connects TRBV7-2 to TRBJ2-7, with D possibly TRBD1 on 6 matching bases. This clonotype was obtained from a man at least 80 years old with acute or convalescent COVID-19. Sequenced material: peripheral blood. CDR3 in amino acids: CASSPGVGYEQYF. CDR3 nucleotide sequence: TGTGCCAGCAGCCCAGGGGTAGGTTACGAGCAGTACTTC.